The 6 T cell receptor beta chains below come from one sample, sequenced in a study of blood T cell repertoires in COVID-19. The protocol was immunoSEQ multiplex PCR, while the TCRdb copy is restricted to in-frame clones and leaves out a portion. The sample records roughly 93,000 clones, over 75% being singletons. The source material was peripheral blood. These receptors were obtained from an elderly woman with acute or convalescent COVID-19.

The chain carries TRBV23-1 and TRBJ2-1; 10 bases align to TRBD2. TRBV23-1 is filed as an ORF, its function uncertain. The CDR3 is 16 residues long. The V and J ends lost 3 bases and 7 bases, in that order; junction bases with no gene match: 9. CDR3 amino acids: CASSHRGSGGDNEQFF. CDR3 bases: TGCGCCAGCAGTCATCGGGGGAGCGGGGGGGATAATGAGCAGTTCTTC.

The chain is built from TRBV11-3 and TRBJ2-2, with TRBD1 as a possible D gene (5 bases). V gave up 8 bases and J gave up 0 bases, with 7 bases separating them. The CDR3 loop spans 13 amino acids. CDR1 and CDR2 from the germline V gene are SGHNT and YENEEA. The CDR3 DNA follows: TGTGCCAGCGCAGGGACGAACACCGGGGAGCTGTTTTTT. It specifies CASAGTNTGELFF.

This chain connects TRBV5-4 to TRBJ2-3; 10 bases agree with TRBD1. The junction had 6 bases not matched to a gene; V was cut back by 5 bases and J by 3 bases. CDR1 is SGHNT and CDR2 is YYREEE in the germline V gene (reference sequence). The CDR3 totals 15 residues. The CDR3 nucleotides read TGTGCCAGCAGGGCCGGGACAGGGGAGACAGATACGCAGTATTTT. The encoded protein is CASRAGTGETDTQYF.

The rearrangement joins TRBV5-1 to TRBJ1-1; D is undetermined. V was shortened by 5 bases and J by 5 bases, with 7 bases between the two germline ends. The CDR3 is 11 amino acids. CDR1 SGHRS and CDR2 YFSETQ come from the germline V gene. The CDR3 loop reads CASRRETEAFF. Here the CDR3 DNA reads TGCGCCAGCAGGAGGGAGACTGAAGCTTTCTTT.

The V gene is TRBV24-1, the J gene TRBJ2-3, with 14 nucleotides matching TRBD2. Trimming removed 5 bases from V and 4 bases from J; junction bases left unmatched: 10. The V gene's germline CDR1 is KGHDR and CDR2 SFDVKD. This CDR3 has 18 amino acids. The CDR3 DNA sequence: TGTGCCACCAGTGTTGCCGGGACTAGCGGGGGAGTTCCAGATACGCAGTATTTT. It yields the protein CATSVAGTSGGVPDTQYF.

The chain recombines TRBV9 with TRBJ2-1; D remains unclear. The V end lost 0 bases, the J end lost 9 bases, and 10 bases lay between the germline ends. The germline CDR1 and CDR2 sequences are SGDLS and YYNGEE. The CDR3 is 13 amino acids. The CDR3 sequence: CASSVAGDVEQFF. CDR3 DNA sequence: TGTGCCAGCAGCGTAGCCGGTGATGTTGAGCAGTTCTTC.